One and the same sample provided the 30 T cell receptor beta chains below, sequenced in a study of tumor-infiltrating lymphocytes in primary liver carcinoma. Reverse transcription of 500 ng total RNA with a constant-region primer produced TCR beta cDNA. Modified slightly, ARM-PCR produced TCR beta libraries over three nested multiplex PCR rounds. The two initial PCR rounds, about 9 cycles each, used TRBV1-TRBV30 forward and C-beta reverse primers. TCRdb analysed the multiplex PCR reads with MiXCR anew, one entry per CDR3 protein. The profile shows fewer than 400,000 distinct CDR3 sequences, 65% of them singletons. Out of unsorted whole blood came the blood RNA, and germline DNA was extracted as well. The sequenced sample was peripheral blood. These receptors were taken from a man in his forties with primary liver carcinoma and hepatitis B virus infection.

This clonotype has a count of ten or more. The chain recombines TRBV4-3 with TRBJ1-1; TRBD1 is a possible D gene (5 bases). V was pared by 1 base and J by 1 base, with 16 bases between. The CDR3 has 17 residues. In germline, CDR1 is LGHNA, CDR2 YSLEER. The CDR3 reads CASSQGRGHTSNTEAFF. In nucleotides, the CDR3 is TGCGCCAGCAGCCAAGGTCGGGGCCACACGTCGAACACTGAAGCTTTCTTT.

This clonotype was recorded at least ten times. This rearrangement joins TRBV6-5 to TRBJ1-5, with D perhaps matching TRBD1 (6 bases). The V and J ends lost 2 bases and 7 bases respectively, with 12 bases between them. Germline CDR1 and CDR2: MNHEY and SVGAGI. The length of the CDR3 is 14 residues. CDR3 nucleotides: TGTGCCAGCAGTTACCGGACAGCCAAGCAGCCCCAGCATTTT. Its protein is CASSYRTAKQPQHF.

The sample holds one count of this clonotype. This chain's CDR3 is CSAGLAGVYNEQFF. The DNA of the CDR3 is TGCAGTGCCGGACTAGCGGGAGTCTACAATGAGCAGTTCTTC. The chain has TRBV20-1 and TRBJ2-1; 13 positions agree with TRBD2. The V gene end was trimmed by 6 bases and the J gene end by 3 bases; junction bases not matched to a gene: 2. Germline V CDR1 and CDR2: DFQATT, SNEGSKA (reference sequence). The CDR3 consists of 14 residues.

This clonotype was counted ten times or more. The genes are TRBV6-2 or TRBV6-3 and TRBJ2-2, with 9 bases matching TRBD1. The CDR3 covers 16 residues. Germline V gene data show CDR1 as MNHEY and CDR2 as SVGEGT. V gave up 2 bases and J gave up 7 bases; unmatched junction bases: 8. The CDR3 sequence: CASSYLGTGPFGELFF. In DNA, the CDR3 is TGTGCCAGCAGTTACCTAGGGACAGGGCCCTTCGGGGAGCTGTTTTTT.

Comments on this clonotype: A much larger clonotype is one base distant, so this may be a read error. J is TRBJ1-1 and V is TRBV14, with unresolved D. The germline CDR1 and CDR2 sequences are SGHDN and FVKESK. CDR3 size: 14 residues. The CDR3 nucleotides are TGTGCCAGCAGCCAAGATCCACCCAACACTGAAGTTTTCTTT. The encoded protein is CASSQDPPNTEVFF.

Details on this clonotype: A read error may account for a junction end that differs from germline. The CDR3 sequence: CVSNLGGGRETQYF. The CDR3 DNA is TGTGTCAGCAATTTGGGGGGCGGGCGAGAGACCCAGTACTTC. The chain recombines TRBV12-3 or TRBV12-4 with TRBJ2-5; D could derive from TRBD1 or TRBD2 (6 bases each). CDR3 length: 14 amino acids.

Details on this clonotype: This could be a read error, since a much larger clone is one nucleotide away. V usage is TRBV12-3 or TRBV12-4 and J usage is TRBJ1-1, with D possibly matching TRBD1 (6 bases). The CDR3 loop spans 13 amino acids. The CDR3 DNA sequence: TGTGCCAGCAGTTTGCACTGGGACACTGAAGCTTCCTTT. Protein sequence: CASSLHWDTEASF.

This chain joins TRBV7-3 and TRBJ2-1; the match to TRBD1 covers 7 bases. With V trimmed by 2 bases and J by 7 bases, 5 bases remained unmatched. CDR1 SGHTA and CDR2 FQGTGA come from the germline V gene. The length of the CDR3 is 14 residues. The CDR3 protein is CASSLDRAGNEQFF. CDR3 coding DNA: TGTGCCAGCAGCTTAGACAGGGCAGGTAATGAGCAGTTCTTC.

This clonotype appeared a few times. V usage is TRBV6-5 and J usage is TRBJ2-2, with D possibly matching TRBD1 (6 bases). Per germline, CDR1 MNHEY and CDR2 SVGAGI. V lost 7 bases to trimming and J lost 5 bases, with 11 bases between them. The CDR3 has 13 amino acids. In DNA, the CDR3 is TGTGCCAGCAAACAGGGTTTGACCGGGGAGCTGTTTTTT. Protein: CASKQGLTGELFF.

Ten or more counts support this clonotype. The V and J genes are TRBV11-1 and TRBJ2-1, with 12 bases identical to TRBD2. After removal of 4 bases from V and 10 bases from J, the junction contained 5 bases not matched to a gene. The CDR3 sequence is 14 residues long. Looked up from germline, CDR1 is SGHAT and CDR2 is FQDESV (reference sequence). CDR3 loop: CASSSTSGGGEQFF. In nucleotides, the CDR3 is TGTGCCAGCAGCTCGACTAGCGGGGGAGGGGAGCAGTTCTTC.

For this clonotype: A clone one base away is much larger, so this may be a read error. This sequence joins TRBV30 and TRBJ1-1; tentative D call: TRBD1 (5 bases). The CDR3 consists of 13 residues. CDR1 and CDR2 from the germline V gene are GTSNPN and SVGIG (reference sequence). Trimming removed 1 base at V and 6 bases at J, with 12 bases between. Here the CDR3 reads CAWSGTRTPEAFF. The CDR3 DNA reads TGTGCCTGGAGTGGGACAAGGACCCCTGAAGCTTTCTTT.

CDR3 sequence (DNA): TGTGCCAGCAGCCCGGACCCTGTGGGGACAGGGAGAGAGACCCAGTACTTC. The encoded protein is CASSPDPVGTGRETQYF. The chain is built from TRBV5-4 and TRBJ2-5; 9 positions match TRBD1. The junction had 14 bases not matched to a gene; V was cut back by 4 bases and J by 4 bases. Germline lookup yields CDR1 SGHNT and CDR2 YYREEE (reference sequence). CDR3 length equals 17 residues.

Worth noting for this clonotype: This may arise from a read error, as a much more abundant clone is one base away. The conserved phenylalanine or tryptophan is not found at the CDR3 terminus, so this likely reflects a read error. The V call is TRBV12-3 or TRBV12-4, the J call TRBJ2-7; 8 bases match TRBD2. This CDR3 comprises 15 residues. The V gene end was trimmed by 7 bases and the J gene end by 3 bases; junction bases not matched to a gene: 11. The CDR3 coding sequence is TGTGCCAGCACCCAAGGGCTAGCGGGCCTCTACGAGCAGTACCTC. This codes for CASTQGLAGLYEQYL.

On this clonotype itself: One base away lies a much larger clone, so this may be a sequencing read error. CDR3 sequence reads: CASNQLGQGGNQPQHF. CDR3 sequence (DNA): TGCGCCAGCAACCAACTGGGACAGGGAGGCAATCAGCCCCAGCATTTT. The chain carries TRBV4-1 and TRBJ1-5; the match to TRBD1 covers 9 bases. Germline V gene lookup returns CDR1 MGHRA and CDR2 YSYEKL. The CDR3 is 16 residues long.

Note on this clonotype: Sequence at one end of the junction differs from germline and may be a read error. DNA of the CDR3: TGTGCCAGCAGTTACTCTCTCGGAGTTAGGGGACAGGGTATATTC. Protein sequence: CASSYSLGVRGQGIF. The chain combines TRBV6-5 with TRBJ2-4; 9 nucleotides line up with TRBD1. The CDR3 extends over 15 amino acids. Germline V lookup: CDR1 MNHEY, CDR2 SVGAGI.

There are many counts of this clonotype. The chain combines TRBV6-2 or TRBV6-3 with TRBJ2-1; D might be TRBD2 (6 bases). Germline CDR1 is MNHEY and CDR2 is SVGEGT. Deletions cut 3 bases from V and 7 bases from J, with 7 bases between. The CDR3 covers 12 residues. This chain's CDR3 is CASSYRENEQFF. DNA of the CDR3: TGTGCCAGCAGTTATCGGGAGAATGAGCAGTTCTTC.

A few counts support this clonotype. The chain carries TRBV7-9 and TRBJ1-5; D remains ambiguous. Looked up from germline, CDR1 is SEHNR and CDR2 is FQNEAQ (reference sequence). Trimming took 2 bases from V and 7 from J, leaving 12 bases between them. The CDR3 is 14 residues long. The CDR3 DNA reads TGTGCCAGCAGCTTAATGGGTTCCGACCAGCCCCAGCATTTT. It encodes CASSLMGSDQPQHF.

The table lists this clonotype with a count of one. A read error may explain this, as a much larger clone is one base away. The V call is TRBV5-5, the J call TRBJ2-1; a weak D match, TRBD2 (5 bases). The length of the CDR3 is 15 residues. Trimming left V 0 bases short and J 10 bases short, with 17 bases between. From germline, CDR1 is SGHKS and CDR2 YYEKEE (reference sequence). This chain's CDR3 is CASSLEAAPVGEQFF. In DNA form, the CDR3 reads TGTGCCAGCAGCTTGGAAGCGGCACCGGTAGGAGAGCAGTTCTTC.

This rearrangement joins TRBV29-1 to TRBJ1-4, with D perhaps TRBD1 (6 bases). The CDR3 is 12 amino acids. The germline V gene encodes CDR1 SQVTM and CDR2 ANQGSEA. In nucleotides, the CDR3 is TGCAATGGAGGGGGGACTAATGAAAAACTGTTTTTT. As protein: CNGGGTNEKLFF.

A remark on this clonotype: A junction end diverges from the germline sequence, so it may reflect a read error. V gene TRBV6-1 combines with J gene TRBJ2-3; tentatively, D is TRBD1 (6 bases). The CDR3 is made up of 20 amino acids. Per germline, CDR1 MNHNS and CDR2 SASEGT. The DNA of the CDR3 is TGTGCCAGCTGTGAGTTCCCGGGACACACAAATCAAGCTAGCACAGATACGCAGTTTTTT. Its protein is CASCEFPGHTNQASTDTQFF.

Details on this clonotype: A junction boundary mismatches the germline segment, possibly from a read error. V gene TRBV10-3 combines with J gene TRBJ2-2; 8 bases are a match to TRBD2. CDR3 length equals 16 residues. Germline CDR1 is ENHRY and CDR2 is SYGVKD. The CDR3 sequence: CATGGGTPYPAGKLFF. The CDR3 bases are TGTGCCACCGGGGGGGGTACTCCCTACCCCGCCGGGAAGCTGTTTTTT.

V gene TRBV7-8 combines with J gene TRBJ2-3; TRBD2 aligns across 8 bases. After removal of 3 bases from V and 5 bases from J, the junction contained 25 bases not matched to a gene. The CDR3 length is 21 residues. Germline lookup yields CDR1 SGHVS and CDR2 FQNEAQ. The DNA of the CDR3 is TGTGCCAGCAGCTTCCGTAGGGGCGGGACTAGGGGTACACAGGGAATAGATACGCAGTATTTT. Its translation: CASSFRRGGTRGTQGIDTQYF. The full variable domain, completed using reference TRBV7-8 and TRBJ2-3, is GAGVSQSPRYKVAKRGQDVALRCDPISGHVSLFWYQQALGQGPEFLTYFQNEAQLDKSGLPSDRFFAERPEGSVSTLKIQRTQQEDSAVYLCASSFRRGGTRGTQGIDTQYFGPGTRLTVL.

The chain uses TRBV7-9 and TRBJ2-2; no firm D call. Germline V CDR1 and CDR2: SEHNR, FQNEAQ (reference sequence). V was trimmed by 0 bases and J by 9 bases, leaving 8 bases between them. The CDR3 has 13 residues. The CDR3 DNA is TGTGCCAGCAGCTTAGCGGGCTACTGGGAGCTGTTTTTT. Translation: CASSLAGYWELFF.

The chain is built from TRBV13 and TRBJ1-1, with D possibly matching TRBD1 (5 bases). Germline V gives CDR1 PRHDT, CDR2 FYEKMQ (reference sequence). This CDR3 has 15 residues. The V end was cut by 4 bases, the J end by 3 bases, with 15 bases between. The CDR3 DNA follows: TGTGCCAGCAGCTCCGGAGGGGTTTTGGACACTGAAGCTTTCTTT. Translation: CASSSGGVLDTEAFF.

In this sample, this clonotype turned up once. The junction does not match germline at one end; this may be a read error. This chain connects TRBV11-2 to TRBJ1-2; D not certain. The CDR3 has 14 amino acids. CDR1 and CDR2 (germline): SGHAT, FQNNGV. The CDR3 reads CVSSLGPGGYAYTF. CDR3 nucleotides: TGTGTCAGCAGCTTAGGGCCCGGCGGCTATGCCTACACCTTC.

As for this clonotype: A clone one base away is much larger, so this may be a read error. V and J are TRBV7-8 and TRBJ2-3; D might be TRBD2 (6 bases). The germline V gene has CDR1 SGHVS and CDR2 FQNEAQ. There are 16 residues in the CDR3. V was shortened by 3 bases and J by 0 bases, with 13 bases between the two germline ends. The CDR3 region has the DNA TGTGCCAGCAGCTTTTTGGGCGGGATTAGCACAGATACGCAGTATTTT. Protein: CASSFLGGISTDTQYF.

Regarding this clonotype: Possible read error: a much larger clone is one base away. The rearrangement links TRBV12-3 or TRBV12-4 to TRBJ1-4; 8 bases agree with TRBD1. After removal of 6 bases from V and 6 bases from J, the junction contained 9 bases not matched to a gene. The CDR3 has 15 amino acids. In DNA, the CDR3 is TGTGCCAGCAGGAACACAGGGGGAGTGGATGAAAAACTGTTTTTT. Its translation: CASRNTGGVDEKLFF.

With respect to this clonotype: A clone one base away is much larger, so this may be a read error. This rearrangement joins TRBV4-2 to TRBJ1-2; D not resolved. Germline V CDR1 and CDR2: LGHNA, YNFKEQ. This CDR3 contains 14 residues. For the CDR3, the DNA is TGTGCCAGCAGTCTTGATGCTTCTAACTATGGCTACAGCTTC. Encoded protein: CASSLDASNYGYSF.

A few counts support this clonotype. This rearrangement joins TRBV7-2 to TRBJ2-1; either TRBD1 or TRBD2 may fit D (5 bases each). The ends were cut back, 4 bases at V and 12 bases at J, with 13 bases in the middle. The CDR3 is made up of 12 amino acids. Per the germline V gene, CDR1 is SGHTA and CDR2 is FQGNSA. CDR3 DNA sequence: TGTGCCAGCAGCTCTGGACCGAGGGGGCAGTTCTTC. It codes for CASSSGPRGQFF.

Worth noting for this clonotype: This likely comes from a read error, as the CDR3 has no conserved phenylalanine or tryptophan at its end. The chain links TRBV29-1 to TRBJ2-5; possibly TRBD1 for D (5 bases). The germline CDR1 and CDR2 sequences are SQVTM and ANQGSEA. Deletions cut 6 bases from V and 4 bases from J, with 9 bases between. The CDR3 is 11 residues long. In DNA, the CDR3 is TGCAGCGTGGGGCCAATAGAGACCCAGTACTAC. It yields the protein CSVGPIETQYY.